The 3 T cell receptor beta chains below come from one sample, sequenced in a study of T cell repertoires in cytomegalovirus infection. One entry per CDR3 protein results from TCRdb running MiXCR on the reads. Of some 7,600 distinct CDR3 sequences detected, about half appear once; the ten largest clones hold approximately 75%. No antigen has been assigned to these receptors. Sequenced material: PBMCs, sequenced either directly or after in vitro stimulation (not recorded which). The receptors shown here come from a human donor in good health (CMV status not recorded). Some clones in this sample may be carry-over from other donors' samples.

This clonotype is deemed medium-sized. The chain carries TRBV7-8 and TRBJ2-7, with 7 nucleotides matching TRBD1. Per the germline V gene, CDR1 is SGHVS and CDR2 is FQNEAQ. The J segment lost 8 bases and the V segment lost 1 base, leaving 17 bases of the junction unmatched. The CDR3 loop spans 17 amino acids. The CDR3 is CASSLGGTAPDLGKQYF. The CDR3 nucleotides read TGTGCCAGCAGCTTAGGAGGGACAGCCCCTGACTTGGGGAAGCAGTACTTC.

J is TRBJ1-2 and V is TRBV28, with TRBD1 matching 7 bases. In germline, CDR1 is MDHEN, CDR2 SYDVKM. The CDR3 covers 14 residues. Losses at the gene ends were 6 bases for V and 6 bases for J; bases not matched to a gene: 10. CDR3: CASSSLGTEDGYTF. As DNA, the CDR3 is TGTGCCAGCAGCTCTCTTGGGACAGAGGATGGCTACACCTTC.

In its sample, this clonotype was seen a few times. The V and J genes are TRBV28 and TRBJ2-1; possibly TRBD1 or TRBD2 for D (5 bases each). Germline lookup yields CDR1 MDHEN and CDR2 SYDVKM. Deletions cut 10 bases from V and 9 bases from J, with 16 bases between. The CDR3 is 12 residues long. The CDR3 nucleotides read TGTGCCACCGTAAAAGCTGGGGGTGAGCAGTTCTTC. As protein: CATVKAGGEQFF.